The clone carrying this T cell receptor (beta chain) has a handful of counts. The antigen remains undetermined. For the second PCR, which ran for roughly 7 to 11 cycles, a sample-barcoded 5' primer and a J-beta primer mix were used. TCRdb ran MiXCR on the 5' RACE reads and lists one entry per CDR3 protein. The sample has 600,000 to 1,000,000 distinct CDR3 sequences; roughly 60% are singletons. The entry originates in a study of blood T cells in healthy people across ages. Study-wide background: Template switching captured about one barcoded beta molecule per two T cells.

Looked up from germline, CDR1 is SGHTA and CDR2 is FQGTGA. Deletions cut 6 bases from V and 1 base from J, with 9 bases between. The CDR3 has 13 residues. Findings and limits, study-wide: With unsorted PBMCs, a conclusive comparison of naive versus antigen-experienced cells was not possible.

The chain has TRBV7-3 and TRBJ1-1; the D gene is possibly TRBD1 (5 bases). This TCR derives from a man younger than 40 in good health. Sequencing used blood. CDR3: CASRSGPNTEAFF. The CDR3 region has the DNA TGTGCCAGCAGGTCGGGACCGAACACTGAAGCTTTCTTT.